The sequence of this T cell receptor beta chain was determined in a study of shared clonotypes between healthy human individuals. Study overall: Donor ages ranged 18 to 49 years: two women, a few men. Study results and limitations: In having few donors, the study represented limited genetic and exposure-history diversity.

None of the donors, who were healthy HIV-negative adults, had recently had acute infections or vaccinations. This CDR3 contains 13 residues. Trimming at V came to 2 bases and at J to 7 bases, leaving 5 bases not matched to a gene. Per germline, CDR1 GTSNPN and CDR2 SVGIG (reference sequence). The table lists this clone with a count of one. The antigen is unknown. Over several immunoSEQ plates, each subset's genomic DNA was distributed in even portions. The protocol was immunoSEQ multiplex PCR, while the TCRdb copy is restricted to in-frame clones and leaves out a portion. The data show around 430,000 clones, around 75% seen once.

This chain joins TRBV30 and TRBJ1-5; 7 bases align to TRBD1. The sequence was collected from a woman aged 40 to 50 in good health. Some clones in this sample may be carry-over from other donors' samples. The sample was PBMCs. CDR3 bases: TGTGCCTGGAGTTTGAGGGGGCAACAGCCCCAGCATTTT. It encodes CAWSLRGQQPQHF.